The 6 T cell receptor beta chains presented below share a single source sample, sequenced in a study of T cells in Graves' hyperthyroidism and ophthalmopathy. TCR beta CDR3 sequences were amplified from RNA transcripts. HTBI primers were employed in a first-round RT-PCR of the TCR CDR3. TCRdb reprocessed the multiplex PCR reads with MiXCR, giving one entry per CDR3 protein. The top ten hold about 9.4% of the sample, which has about 700,000 distinct CDR3 sequences, about 14% seen once. The material sequenced was blood. The receptors shown here come from a young woman with Graves' hyperthyroidism.

This clonotype occurred a few times. Just one base apart from a much larger clone, this may be a read error. The chain is built from TRBV27 and TRBJ1-1, with a weak D call TRBD1 (5 bases). Trimming left V 5 bases short and J 4 bases short, with 20 bases between. This CDR3 has 16 amino acids. The germline V gene has CDR1 MNHEY and CDR2 SMNVEV (reference sequence). Here the CDR3 reads CASSPHPRARGTEAFF. CDR3 sequence (DNA): TGTGCCAGCAGTCCCCACCCCAGGGCAAGGGGCACTGAAGCTTTCTTT.

This clonotype has at least ten counts. The CDR3 coding sequence is TGTGCCAGCAGCGAGGGACAGGGGGCATCCTACGAGCAGTACTTC. As protein: CASSEGQGASYEQYF. This chain connects TRBV9 to TRBJ2-7, with 12 bases lining up with TRBD1. With 3 bases clipped from V and 1 base from J, the junction kept 2 bases outside the gene matches. The CDR3 totals 15 residues. In germline, CDR1 is SGDLS, CDR2 YYNGEE.

For the CDR3, the DNA is TGTGCCAGCAGCGGAACAGGGGACTCTGGGGCCAACGTCCTGACTTTC. This encodes CASSGTGDSGANVLTF. This chain links TRBV13 with TRBJ2-6; 7 bases align to TRBD1. The CDR3 has 16 residues. The germline V gene has CDR1 PRHDT and CDR2 FYEKMQ (reference sequence). V gave up 5 bases and J gave up 0 bases; unmatched junction bases: 4.

Many counts were recorded for this clonotype. The J gene is TRBJ1-1, the V gene TRBV7-2; no firm D call. The CDR3 loop spans 12 amino acids. Germline-derived CDR1 and CDR2 are SGHTA and FQGNSA. The germline V and J ends were trimmed by 0 bases and 5 bases, with 4 bases remaining between them. In nucleotides, the CDR3 is TGTGCCAGCAGCTTAGCGACAACTGAAGCTTTCTTT. Translating it yields CASSLATTEAFF.

This clonotype was seen only a few times. This rearrangement joins TRBV18 to TRBJ2-1; D not certain. The CDR3 is made up of 11 amino acids. Looked up from germline, CDR1 is KGHSH and CDR2 is LQKENI. V lost 2 bases and J 8 bases, leaving 4 bases between the germline ends. CDR3 region: CASSPAHEQFF. The CDR3, as DNA: TGTGCCAGCTCACCAGCCCATGAGCAGTTCTTC.

This clonotype showed up just a few times. The chain uses TRBV30 and TRBJ2-2; 9 nucleotides line up with TRBD2. The CDR3 extends over 16 amino acids. Germline V lookup: CDR1 GTSNPN, CDR2 SVGIG (reference sequence). After removal of 0 bases from V and 3 bases from J, the junction contained 5 bases not matched to a gene. The CDR3 here is CAWSVYLAGDTGELFF. DNA for the CDR3: TGTGCCTGGAGTGTATATTTAGCGGGGGACACCGGGGAGCTGTTTTTT.